This record covers a single TCR beta chain. This entry comes from a study of blood T cell repertoires in COVID-19. Study overall: Acute and convalescent COVID-19 samples came from the United States, Italy and Spain. T cells, B-cell-depleted T cells, or PBMCs supplied cDNA or gDNA.

As handled by the study authors: Estimation of nucleated cell counts relied on the amplification of reference gene primers. Clones were sequenced by immunoSEQ multiplex PCR, and TCRdb holds only the in-frame ones, with some missing. V and J calls and clone size are those listed in that table; D and trimming were worked out from the DNA. The table has 250,000 or so clones, about 83% seen once. V lost 4 bases to trimming and J lost 6 bases, with 4 bases between them. The germline V gene encodes CDR1 MDHEN and CDR2 SYDVKM. The CDR3 spans 11 residues. Sequencing was carried out using peripheral blood. This TCR came from a human donor in a cohort sampled during active COVID-19. The rearrangement joins TRBV28 to TRBJ2-1; D is ambiguous. The CDR3: CASSWLNEQFF. CDR3 coding DNA: TGTGCCAGCAGTTGGCTCAATGAGCAGTTCTTC.